This T cell receptor (beta chain) originates from a study of T cells in Graves' hyperthyroidism and ophthalmopathy. Study-level points and caveats: The majority of expanded thyroid clonotypes above 0.001 also appeared in blood.

Germline V gene data show CDR1 as LGHDT and CDR2 as YNNKEL (reference sequence). The CDR3 loop spans 16 amino acids. With V trimmed by 1 base and J by 4 bases, 7 bases remained unmatched. RNA transcripts provided the source from which TCR beta CDR3 regions were amplified. The primer set for the first-round RT-PCR of the TCR CDR3 was HTBI. Each CDR3 protein gets one entry after TCRdb re-called the multiplex PCR reads with MiXCR. Of about 600,000 distinct CDR3 sequences in the sample, 16% were seen once. This clonotype was recorded at least ten times. What it recognizes is unknown. Sequencing used blood. The rearrangement uses TRBV3-1 and TRBJ2-5; 9 nucleotides agree with TRBD2. The clonotype comes from a woman in her 40s with Graves' ophthalmopathy. The CDR3 loop reads CASSQGGGGGAETQYF. The CDR3 DNA reads TGTGCCAGCAGCCAAGGAGGAGGCGGGGGGGCAGAGACCCAGTACTTC.